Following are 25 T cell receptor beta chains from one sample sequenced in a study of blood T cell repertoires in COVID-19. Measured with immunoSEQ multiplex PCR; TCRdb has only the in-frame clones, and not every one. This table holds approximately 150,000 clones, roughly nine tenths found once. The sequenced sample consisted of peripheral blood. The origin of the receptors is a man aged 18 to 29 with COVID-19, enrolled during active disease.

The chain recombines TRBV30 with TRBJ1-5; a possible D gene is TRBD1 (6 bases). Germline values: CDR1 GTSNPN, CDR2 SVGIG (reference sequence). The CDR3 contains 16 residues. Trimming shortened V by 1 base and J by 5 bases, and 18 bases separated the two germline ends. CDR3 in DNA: TGTGCCTGGAGTGAAGCCGGGACAACCGGCGATCAGCCCCAGCATTTT. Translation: CAWSEAGTTGDQPQHF.

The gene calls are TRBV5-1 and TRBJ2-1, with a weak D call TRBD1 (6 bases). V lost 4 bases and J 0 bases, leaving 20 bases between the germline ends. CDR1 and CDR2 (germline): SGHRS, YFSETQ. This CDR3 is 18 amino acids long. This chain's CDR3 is CASSQTHRQVISYNEQFF. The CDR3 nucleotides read TGCGCCAGCAGCCAGACACACCGACAGGTTATCTCCTACAATGAGCAGTTCTTC.

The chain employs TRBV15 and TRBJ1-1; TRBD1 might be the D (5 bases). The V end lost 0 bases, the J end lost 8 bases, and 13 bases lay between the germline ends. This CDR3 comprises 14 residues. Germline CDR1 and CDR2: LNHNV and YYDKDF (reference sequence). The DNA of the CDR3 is TGTGCCACCAGCAGAGAGGGCAGGGCGACCGAAGCTTTCTTT. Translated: CATSREGRATEAFF.

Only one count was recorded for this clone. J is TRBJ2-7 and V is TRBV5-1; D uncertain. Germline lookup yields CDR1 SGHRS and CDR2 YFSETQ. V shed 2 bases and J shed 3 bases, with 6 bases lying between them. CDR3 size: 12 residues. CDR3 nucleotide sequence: TGCGCCAGCAGCTTTGCCGGCTACGAGCAGTACTTC. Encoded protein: CASSFAGYEQYF.

The CDR3 DNA reads TGTGCCAGCAGGAGAGGACACTCCCTCAGGGACACCATATATTTT. Residues: CASRRGHSLRDTIYF. The chain is built from TRBV28 and TRBJ1-3; perhaps TRBD1 as D (5 bases). In germline, CDR1 is MDHEN, CDR2 SYDVKM. The CDR3 loop spans 15 amino acids. Trimming took 6 bases from V and 8 from J, leaving 20 bases between them.

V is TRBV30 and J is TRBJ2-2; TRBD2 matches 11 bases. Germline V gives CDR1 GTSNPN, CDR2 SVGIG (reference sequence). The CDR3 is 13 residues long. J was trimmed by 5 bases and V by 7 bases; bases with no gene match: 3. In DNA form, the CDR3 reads TGTGCCTCGAGACTAGCGGGAACCGGGGAGCTGTTTTTT. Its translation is CASRLAGTGELFF.

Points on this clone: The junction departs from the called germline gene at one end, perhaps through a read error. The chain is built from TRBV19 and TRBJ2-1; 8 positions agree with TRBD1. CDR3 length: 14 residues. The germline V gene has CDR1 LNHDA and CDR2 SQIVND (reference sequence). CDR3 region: CASSAQTGVNEQFF. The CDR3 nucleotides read TGTGCCAGTAGTGCCCAGACAGGGGTCAATGAACAGTTCTTC.

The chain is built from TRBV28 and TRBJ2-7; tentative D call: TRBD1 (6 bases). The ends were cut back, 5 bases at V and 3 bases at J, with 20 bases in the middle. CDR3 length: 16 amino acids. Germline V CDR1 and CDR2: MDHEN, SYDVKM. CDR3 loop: CASSILSGTSGYEQYF. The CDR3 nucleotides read TGTGCCAGCAGTATACTTTCGGGGACATCAGGCTACGAGCAGTACTTC. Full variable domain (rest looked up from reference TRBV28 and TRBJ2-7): DVKVTQSSRYLVKRTGEKVFLECVQDMDHENMFWYRQDPGLGLRLIYFSYDVKMKEKGDIPEGYSVSREKKERFSLILESASTNQTSMYLCASSILSGTSGYEQYFGPGTRLTVT.

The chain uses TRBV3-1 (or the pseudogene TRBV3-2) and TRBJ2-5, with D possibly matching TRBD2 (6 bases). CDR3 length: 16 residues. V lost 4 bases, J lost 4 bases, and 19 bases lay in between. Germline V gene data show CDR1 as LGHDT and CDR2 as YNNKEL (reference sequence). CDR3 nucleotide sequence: TGTGCCAGCAGCCGAGGGGAGGACTGTCCCGCAGAGACCCAGTACTTC. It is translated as CASSRGEDCPAETQYF.

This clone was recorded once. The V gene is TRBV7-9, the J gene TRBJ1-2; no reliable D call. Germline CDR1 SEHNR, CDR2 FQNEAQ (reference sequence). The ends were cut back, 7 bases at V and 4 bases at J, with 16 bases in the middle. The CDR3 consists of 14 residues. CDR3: CASTPLGSFYGYTF. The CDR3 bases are TGTGCCAGCACCCCGCTGGGCAGCTTCTATGGCTACACCTTC.

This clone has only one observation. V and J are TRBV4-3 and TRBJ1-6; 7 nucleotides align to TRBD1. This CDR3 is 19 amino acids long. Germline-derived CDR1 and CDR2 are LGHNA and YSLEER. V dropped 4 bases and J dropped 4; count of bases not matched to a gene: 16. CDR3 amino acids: CASSPGDSRIRAYNSPLHF. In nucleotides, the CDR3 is TGCGCCAGCAGCCCGGGGGACAGTCGAATCAGGGCATATAATTCACCCCTCCACTTT.

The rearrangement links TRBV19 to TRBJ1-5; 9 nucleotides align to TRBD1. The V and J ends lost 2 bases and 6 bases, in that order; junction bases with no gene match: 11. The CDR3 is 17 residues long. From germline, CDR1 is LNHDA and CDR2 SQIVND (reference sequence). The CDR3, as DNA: TGTGCCAGTAGTATATATAGGGGACAGGGAAGAGGTCAGCCCCAGCATTTT. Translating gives CASSIYRGQGRGQPQHF.

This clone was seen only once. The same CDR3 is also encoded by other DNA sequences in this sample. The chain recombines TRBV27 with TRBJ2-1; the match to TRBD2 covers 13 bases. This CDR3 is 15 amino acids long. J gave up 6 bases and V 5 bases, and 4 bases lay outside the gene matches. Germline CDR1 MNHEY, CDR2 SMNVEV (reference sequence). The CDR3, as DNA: TGTGCCAGCAGTCTAGGACTAGCGGGAGTCAATGAGCAGTTCTTC. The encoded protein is CASSLGLAGVNEQFF.

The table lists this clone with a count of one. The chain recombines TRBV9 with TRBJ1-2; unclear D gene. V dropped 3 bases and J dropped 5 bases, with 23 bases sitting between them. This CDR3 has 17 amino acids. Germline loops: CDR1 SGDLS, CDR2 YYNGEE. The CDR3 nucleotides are TGTGCCAGCAGCGCGGGAGCTCGGGTAGGGAGAGAATATGGCTACACCTTC. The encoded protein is CASSAGARVGREYGYTF.

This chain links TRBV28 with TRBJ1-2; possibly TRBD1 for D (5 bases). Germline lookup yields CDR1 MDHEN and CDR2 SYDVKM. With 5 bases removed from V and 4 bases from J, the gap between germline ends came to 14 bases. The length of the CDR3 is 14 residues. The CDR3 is CASSRQGIFYGYTF. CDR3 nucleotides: TGTGCCAGCAGTAGGCAGGGCATCTTCTATGGCTACACCTTC.

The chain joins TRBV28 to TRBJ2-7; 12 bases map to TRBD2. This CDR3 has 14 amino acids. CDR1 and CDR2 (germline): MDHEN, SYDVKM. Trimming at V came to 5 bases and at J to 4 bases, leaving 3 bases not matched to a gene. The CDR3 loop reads CASSLAGGGYEQYF. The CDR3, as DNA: TGTGCCAGCAGTCTAGCGGGAGGGGGATACGAGCAGTACTTC.

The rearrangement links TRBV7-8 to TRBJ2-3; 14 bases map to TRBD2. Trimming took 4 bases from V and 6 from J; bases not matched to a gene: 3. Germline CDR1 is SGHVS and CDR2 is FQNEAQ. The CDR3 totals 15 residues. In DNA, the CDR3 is TGTGCCAGCAGCTGGACTAGCGGGAGGCACGATACGCAGTATTTT. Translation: CASSWTSGRHDTQYF.

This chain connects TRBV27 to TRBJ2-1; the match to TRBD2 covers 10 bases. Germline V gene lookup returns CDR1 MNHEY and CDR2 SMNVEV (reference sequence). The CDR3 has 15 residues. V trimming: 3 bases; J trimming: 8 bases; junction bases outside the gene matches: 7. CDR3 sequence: CASSFLAGVGDEQFF. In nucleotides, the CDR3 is TGTGCCAGCAGTTTCCTAGCGGGAGTAGGGGATGAGCAGTTCTTC.

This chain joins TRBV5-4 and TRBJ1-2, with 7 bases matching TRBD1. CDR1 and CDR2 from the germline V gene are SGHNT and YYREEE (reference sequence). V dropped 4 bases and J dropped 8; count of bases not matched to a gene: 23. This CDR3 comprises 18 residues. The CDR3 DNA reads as TGTGCCAGCAGCCCTTATACTGGACAGGCAGCGTCTTTTGGAGGCTACACCTTC. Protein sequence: CASSPYTGQAASFGGYTF.

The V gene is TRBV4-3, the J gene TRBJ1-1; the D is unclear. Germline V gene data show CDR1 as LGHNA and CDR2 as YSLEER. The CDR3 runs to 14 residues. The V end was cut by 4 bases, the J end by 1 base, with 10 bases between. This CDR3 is CASSPMTSNTEAFF. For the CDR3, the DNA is TGCGCCAGCAGCCCGATGACTTCGAACACTGAAGCTTTCTTT.

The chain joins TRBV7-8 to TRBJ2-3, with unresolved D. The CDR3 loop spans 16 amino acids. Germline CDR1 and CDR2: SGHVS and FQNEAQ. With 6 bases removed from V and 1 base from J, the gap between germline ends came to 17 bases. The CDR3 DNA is TGTGCCAGCAGGCCTAGAATGTCCCGCCGCACAGATACGCAGTATTTT. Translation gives CASRPRMSRRTDTQYF.

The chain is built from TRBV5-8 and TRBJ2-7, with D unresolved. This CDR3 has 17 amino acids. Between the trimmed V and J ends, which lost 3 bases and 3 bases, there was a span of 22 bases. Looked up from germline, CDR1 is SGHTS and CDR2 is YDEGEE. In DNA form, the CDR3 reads TGTGCCAGCAGCTGGGCTGGAACAGCCTTTCGCCTCTACGAGCAGTACTTC. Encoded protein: CASSWAGTAFRLYEQYF. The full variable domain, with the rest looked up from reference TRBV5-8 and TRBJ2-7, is EAGVTQSPTHLIKTRGQQATLRCSPISGHTSVYWYQQALGLGLQFLLWYDEGEERNRGNFPPRFSGRQFPNYSSELNVNALELEDSALYLCASSWAGTAFRLYEQYFGPGTRLTVT.

CDR3 in DNA: TGTGCCAGCAGTGCCGCGATAGTCTACGAGCAGTACTTC. Its protein is CASSAAIVYEQYF. V gene TRBV6-4 combines with J gene TRBJ2-7; unclear D gene. The germline V gene encodes CDR1 MRHNA and CDR2 SNTAGT. The CDR3 length is 13 residues. V dropped 4 bases and J dropped 3 bases, with 10 bases sitting between them.

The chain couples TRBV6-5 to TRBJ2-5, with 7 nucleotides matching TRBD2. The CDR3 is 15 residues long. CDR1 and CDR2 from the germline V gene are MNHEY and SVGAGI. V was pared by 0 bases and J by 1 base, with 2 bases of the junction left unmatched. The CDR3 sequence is CASSYSREGQETQYF. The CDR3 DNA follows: TGTGCCAGCAGTTACTCGAGGGAGGGCCAAGAGACCCAGTACTTC.

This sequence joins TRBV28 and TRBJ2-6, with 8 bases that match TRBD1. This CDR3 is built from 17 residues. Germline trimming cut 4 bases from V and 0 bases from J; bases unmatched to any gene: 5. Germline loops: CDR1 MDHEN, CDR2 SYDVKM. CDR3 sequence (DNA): TGTGCCAGCAGTTCCCCAGGGGGCCTCTCTGGGGCCAACGTCCTGACTTTC. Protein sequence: CASSSPGGLSGANVLTF.